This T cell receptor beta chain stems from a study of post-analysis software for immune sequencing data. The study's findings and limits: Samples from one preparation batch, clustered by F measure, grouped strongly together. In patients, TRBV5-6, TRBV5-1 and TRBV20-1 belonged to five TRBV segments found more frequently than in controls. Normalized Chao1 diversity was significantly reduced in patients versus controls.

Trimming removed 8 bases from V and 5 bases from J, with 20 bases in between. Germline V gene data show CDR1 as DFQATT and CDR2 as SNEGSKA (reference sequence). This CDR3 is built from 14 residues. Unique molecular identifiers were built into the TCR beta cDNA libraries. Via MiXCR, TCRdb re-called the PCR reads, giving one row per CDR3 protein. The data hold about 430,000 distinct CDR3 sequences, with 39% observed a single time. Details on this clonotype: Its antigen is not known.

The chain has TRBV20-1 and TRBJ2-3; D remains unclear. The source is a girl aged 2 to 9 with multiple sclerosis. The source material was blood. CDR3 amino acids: CSLIPATNEDTQYF. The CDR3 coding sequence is TGCAGTCTAATACCAGCGACCAATGAAGATACGCAGTATTTT.